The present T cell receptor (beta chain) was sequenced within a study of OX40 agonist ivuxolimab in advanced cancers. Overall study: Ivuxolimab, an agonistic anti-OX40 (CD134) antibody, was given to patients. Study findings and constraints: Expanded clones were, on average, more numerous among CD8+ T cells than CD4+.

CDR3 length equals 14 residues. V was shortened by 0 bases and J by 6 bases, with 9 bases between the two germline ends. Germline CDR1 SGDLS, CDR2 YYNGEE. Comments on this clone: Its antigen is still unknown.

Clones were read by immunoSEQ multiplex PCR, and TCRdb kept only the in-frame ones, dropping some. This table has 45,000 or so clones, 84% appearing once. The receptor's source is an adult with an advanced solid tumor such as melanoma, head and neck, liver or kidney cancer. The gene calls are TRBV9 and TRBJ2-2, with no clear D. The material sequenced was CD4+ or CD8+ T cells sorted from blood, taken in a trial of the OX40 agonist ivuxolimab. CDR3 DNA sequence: TGTGCCAGCAGCGTAGGGATAGCTGCCGGGGAGCTGTTTTTT. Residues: CASSVGIAAGELFF.